This passage covers 14 T cell receptor beta chains from one sample sequenced in a study of beta chain features in type 1 diabetes. Investigators reverse transcribed all isolated RNA, so they sequenced expressed TCRB transcripts. The assay was immunoSEQ multiplex PCR, and TCRdb's table has in-frame clones only and misses some. The profile shows 360,000 or so clones, around a fifth of them singletons. The sample consisted of naive CD4+ T cells from blood. These receptors came from a woman younger than 35 in good health.

This clone was recorded at least ten times. The chain is built from TRBV2 and TRBJ2-1, with 7 bases that match TRBD2. Germline V CDR1 and CDR2: SNHLY, FYNNEI. The J segment lost 5 bases and the V segment lost 2 bases, leaving 3 bases of the junction unmatched. CDR3 length equals 14 residues. CDR3 in amino acids: CASSELAAHNEQFF. In nucleotides, the CDR3 is TGTGCCAGCAGTGAACTAGCGGCACACAATGAGCAGTTCTTC.

The table lists this clone with a count of one. The rearrangement uses TRBV28 and TRBJ2-3, with 9 bases fitting TRBD2. The CDR3 runs 14 residues. From germline, CDR1 is MDHEN and CDR2 SYDVKM. V dropped 8 bases and J dropped 1; count of bases not matched to a gene: 4. CDR3 in DNA: TGTGCCAGCGGCCTAGCGGGGCGCACAGATACGCAGTATTTT. Translated, it gives CASGLAGRTDTQYF.

This clone was detected a few times. The chain carries TRBV7-2 and TRBJ1-6; no clear D. The CDR3 is made up of 14 amino acids. CDR1 is SGHTA, CDR2 FQGNSA, per germline. With 6 bases removed from V and 9 bases from J, the gap between germline ends came to 15 bases. The CDR3 bases are TGTGCCAGCAGGTCCGCGGGTTGGGTTTCACCCCTCCACTTT. Protein product: CASRSAGWVSPLHF.

This clone was counted only a few times. The J gene is TRBJ2-6, the V gene TRBV6-5; 7 bases fit TRBD1. The CDR3 is 15 residues long. The germline CDR1 and CDR2 sequences are MNHEY and SVGAGI. Trimming cost V 5 bases and J 4 bases; bases outside gene matches: 5. CDR3 nucleotide sequence: TGTGCCAGCAGTCACGACAGGGTCGGGGCCAACGTCCTGACTTTC. It translates to CASSHDRVGANVLTF.

This clone was counted only a few times. The chain carries TRBV27 and TRBJ1-2; no clear D gene. Germline assignment: CDR1 MNHEY and CDR2 SMNVEV (reference sequence). This CDR3 is built from 13 residues. Trimming cost V 8 bases and J 0 bases, with 10 bases left between them. The DNA of the CDR3 is TGTGCCAGCGCCGCCCGAGCTAACTATGGCTACACCTTC. Protein: CASAARANYGYTF.

This chain connects TRBV5-1 to TRBJ2-1; TRBD2 matches at 7 bases. V shed 4 bases and J 4 bases; nucleotides not matched to a gene: 8. Germline assignment: CDR1 SGHRS and CDR2 YFSETQ. This CDR3 comprises 15 residues. The CDR3 region has the DNA TGCGCCAGCAGCGAGGCGGGGGTAGGATACAATGAGCAGTTCTTC. This sequence encodes CASSEAGVGYNEQFF.

In regard to this clone: Other DNA sequences from this sample encode an identical CDR3 as well. The gene calls are TRBV5-1 and TRBJ2-7; TRBD1 matches at 10 bases. With 4 bases clipped from V and 2 bases from J, the junction kept 3 bases outside the gene matches. Looked up from germline, CDR1 is SGHRS and CDR2 is YFSETQ. CDR3 length: 14 amino acids. The CDR3 here is CASSPGQGAYEQYF. The CDR3 nucleotides are TGCGCCAGCAGCCCAGGACAGGGGGCCTACGAGCAGTACTTC.

Notes on this clone: Other nucleotide sequences from this sample produce the same CDR3. J is TRBJ1-5 and V is TRBV5-1, with 8 bases fitting TRBD1. The CDR3 is 14 amino acids. From germline, CDR1 is SGHRS and CDR2 YFSETQ. The V and J ends lost 5 bases and 4 bases, in that order; junction bases with no gene match: 5. The CDR3 reads CASSPGTGNQPQHF. CDR3 bases: TGCGCCAGCAGTCCCGGGACAGGAAATCAGCCCCAGCATTTT. The entire variable domain, with the rest obtained from reference TRBV5-1 and TRBJ1-5, is as follows: KAGVTQTPRYLIKTRGQQVTLSCSPISGHRSVSWYQQTPGQGLQFLFEYFSETQRNKGNFPGRFSGRQFSNSRSEMNVSTLELGDSALYLCASSPGTGNQPQHFGDGTRLSIL.

The chain couples TRBV27 to TRBJ2-5, with D tentatively TRBD2 (5 bases). The germline V gene has CDR1 MNHEY and CDR2 SMNVEV (reference sequence). This CDR3 region has 14 residues. The germline V and J ends were trimmed by 2 bases and 5 bases, with 12 bases remaining between them. The CDR3 region is CASSLRLAGETQYF. The CDR3 nucleotides read TGTGCCAGCAGTTTAAGGCTAGCCGGGGAGACCCAGTACTTC.

This chain's CDR3 is CASSSGRGSSYNEQFF. The CDR3 DNA sequence: TGTGCCAGCAGTTCGGGTCGCGGGAGCTCCTACAATGAGCAGTTCTTC. V usage is TRBV11-3 and J usage is TRBJ2-1; the match to TRBD2 covers 7 bases. CDR1 and CDR2 from the germline V gene are SGHNT and YENEEA. After removal of 6 bases from V and 0 bases from J, the junction contained 8 bases not matched to a gene. The CDR3 is made up of 16 amino acids.

V and J are TRBV7-2 and TRBJ1-2; unclear D gene. With 4 bases removed from V and 3 bases from J, the gap between germline ends came to 18 bases. Per the germline V gene, CDR1 is SGHTA and CDR2 is FQGNSA. The CDR3 totals 16 residues. CDR3: CASSSSLISGDYGYTF. The CDR3, as DNA: TGTGCCAGCAGCTCTTCCCTAATCTCCGGGGACTATGGCTACACCTTC. The whole variable domain, remainder taken from reference TRBV7-2 and TRBJ1-2, is GAGVSQSPSNKVTEKGKDVELRCDPISGHTALYWYRQSLGQGLEFLIYFQGNSAPDKSGLPSDRFSAERTGGSVSTLTIQRTQQEDSAVYLCASSSSLISGDYGYTFGSGTRLTVV.

The chain carries TRBV7-2 and TRBJ1-5; D is undetermined. V lost 1 base to trimming and J lost 5 bases, with 15 bases between them. The germline CDR1 and CDR2 sequences are SGHTA and FQGNSA. The CDR3 runs 16 residues. DNA for the CDR3: TGTGCCAGCAGCTTAGGTCATTGGGGAGGGCATCAGCCCCAGCATTTT. Translated: CASSLGHWGGHQPQHF.

CDR3 in amino acids: CACAPRQGGSPLHF. CDR3 nucleotide sequence: TGTGCCTGTGCCCCGAGACAGGGTGGTTCACCCCTCCACTTT. This chain uses TRBV10-3 with TRBJ1-6; 7 bases line up with TRBD1. CDR1 and CDR2 from the germline V gene are ENHRY and SYGVKD. CDR3 length: 14 residues. Trimming at V came to 11 bases and at J to 9 bases, leaving 13 bases not matched to a gene.

This clone has a handful of counts. DNA for the CDR3: TGTGCCAGCAGTTACGGTAGGGGAGAGCAGTACTTC. This gives the protein CASSYGRGEQYF. V and J are TRBV6-5 and TRBJ2-7, with a tentative D call TRBD1 (5 bases). Germline V gives CDR1 MNHEY, CDR2 SVGAGI. This CDR3 has 12 residues. Trimming took off 2 bases at V and 7 bases at J, with 9 bases between the two ends.